This T cell receptor beta chain was recorded in a study of shared clonotypes between healthy human individuals. V was cut by 6 bases and J by 7 bases, with 16 bases left in between. In germline, CDR1 is LGHNA, CDR2 YNFKEQ. The length of the CDR3 is 14 residues. The protocol was immunoSEQ multiplex PCR, while the TCRdb copy is restricted to in-frame clones and leaves out a portion. The sample consists of 550,000 to 700,000 clones, around four fifths of them appearing once. Splitting of CD4+ cells produced CD45RA+ naive and CD45RA-negative memory subsets. This chain joins TRBV4-2 and TRBJ2-1, with D tentatively TRBD2 (6 bases). The sequenced material came from memory CD4+ T cells sorted from blood. The subset denotes: CD45RA-negative fraction. This sequence originates from a woman aged 30 to 39 in good health. This CDR3 reads CASRTSEGGNEQFF. In nucleotides, the CDR3 is TGTGCCAGCAGAACGTCCGAGGGAGGAAATGAGCAGTTCTTC.